This T cell receptor beta chain emerged from a study of blood T cell repertoires in COVID-19. Study-wide context: Both acute and convalescent COVID-19 samples were obtained from the United States, Italy and Spain.

This clone showed up just once. Sequencing used immunoSEQ multiplex PCR; TCRdb keeps in-frame clones, though not all of them. The data show roughly 140,000 clones, roughly 89% seen once. The TCR was taken from a woman in her thirties or forties with acute or convalescent COVID-19. Sequencing was done on a sample of peripheral blood.

Written as DNA, the CDR3 is TGTGCCAGCTCACCGGGACAGGTCCGAGGCTACACCTTC. This encodes CASSPGQVRGYTF. The genes are TRBV18 and TRBJ1-2; TRBD1 matches 8 bases. Trimming cost V 3 bases and J 8 bases; bases outside gene matches: 5. The CDR3 has 13 residues. Per germline, CDR1 KGHSH and CDR2 LQKENI. Based on the CDR3 plus reference TRBV18 and TRBJ1-2, the full variable domain is NAGVMQNPRHLVRRRGQEARLRCSPMKGHSHVYWYRQLPEEGLKFMVYLQKENIIDESGMPKERFSAEFPKEGPSILRIQQVVRGDSAAYFCASSPGQVRGYTFGSGTRLTVV.